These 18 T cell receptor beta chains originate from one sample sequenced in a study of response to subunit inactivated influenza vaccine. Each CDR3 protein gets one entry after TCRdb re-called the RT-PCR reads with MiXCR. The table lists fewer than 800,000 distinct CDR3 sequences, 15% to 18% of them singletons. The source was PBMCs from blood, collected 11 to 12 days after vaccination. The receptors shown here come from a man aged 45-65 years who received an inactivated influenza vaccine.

This chain's CDR3 is CAISDKGQPYGYTF. In DNA form, the CDR3 reads TGTGCCATCAGTGATAAGGGACAGCCCTATGGCTACACCTTC. The rearrangement links TRBV10-3 to TRBJ1-2; TRBD1 matches at 7 bases. Germline V gives CDR1 ENHRY, CDR2 SYGVKD. The CDR3 is made up of 14 amino acids. The V gene end was trimmed by 3 bases and the J gene end by 4 bases; junction bases not matched to a gene: 5.

The CDR3 sequence: CSARAGNYHEQYF. The CDR3 DNA follows: TGCAGTGCTAGGGCAGGGAATTACCACGAGCAGTACTTC. This chain joins TRBV20-1 and TRBJ2-7; D is perhaps TRBD1 (5 bases). The CDR3 has 13 amino acids. CDR1 is DFQATT and CDR2 is SNEGSKA in the germline V gene (reference sequence). The V end lost 3 bases, the J end lost 5 bases, and 14 bases lay between the germline ends.

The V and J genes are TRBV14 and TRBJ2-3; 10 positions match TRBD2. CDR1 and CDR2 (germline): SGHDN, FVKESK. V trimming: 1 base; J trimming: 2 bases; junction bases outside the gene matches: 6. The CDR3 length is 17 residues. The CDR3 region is CASSQARTSGITDTQYF. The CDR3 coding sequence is TGTGCCAGCAGCCAAGCTCGAACTAGCGGGATCACAGATACGCAGTATTTT.

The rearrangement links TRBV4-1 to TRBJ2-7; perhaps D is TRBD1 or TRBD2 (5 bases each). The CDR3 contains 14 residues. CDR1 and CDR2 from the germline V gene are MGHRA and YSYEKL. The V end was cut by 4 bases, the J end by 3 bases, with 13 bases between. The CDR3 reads CASSRSGSFYEQYF. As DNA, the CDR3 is TGCGCCAGCAGCCGGTCAGGGAGCTTCTACGAGCAGTACTTC.

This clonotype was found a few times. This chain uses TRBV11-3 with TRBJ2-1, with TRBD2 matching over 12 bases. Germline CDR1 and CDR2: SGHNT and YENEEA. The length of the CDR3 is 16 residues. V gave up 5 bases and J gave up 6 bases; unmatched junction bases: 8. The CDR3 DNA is TGTGCCAGCAGCGGCAGAGGACTAGCGGGAACCAATGAGCAGTTCTTC. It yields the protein CASSGRGLAGTNEQFF.

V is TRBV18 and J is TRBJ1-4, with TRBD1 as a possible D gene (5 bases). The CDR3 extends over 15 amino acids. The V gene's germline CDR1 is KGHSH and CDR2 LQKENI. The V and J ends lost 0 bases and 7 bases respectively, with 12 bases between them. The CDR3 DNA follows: TGTGCCAGCTCACCACCGGGACTCGGGGGTGAAAAACTGTTTTTT. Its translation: CASSPPGLGGEKLFF. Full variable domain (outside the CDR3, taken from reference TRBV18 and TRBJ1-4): NAGVMQNPRHLVRRRGQEARLRCSPMKGHSHVYWYRQLPEEGLKFMVYLQKENIIDESGMPKERFSAEFPKEGPSILRIQQVVRGDSAAYFCASSPPGLGGEKLFFGSGTQLSVL.

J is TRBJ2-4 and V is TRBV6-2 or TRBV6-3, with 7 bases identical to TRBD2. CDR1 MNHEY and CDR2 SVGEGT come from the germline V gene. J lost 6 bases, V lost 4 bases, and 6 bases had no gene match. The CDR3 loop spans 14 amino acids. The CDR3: CASSLSGKGNIQYF. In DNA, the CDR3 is TGTGCCAGCAGTTTAAGCGGGAAAGGAAACATTCAGTACTTC.

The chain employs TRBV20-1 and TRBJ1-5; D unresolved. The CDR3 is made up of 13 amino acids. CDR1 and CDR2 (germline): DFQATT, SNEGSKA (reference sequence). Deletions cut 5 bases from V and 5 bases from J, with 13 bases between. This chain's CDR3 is CSAHVGGDQPQHF. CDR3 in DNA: TGCAGTGCTCATGTAGGTGGGGATCAGCCCCAGCATTTT.

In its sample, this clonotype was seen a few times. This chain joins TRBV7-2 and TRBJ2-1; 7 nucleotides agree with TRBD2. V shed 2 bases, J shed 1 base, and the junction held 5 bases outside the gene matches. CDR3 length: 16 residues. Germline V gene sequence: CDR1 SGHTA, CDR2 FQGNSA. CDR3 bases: TGTGCCAGCAGCTTACGAGCGGGGCAGTCCTACAATGAGCAGTTCTTC. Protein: CASSLRAGQSYNEQFF.

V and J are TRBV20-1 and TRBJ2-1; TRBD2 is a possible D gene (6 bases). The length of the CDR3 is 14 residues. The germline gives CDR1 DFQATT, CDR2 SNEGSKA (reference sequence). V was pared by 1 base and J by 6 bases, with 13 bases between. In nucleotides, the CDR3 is TGCAGTGCTAGAGGTCGTACTAGCCCCAATGAGCAGTTCTTC. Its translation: CSARGRTSPNEQFF.

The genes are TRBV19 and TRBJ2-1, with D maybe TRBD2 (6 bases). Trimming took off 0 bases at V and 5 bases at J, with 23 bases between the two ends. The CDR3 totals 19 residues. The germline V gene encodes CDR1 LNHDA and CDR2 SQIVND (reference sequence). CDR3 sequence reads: CASSIDWSPGLGGNNEQFF. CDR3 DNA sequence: TGTGCCAGTAGTATAGATTGGAGCCCGGGACTCGGGGGAAACAATGAGCAGTTCTTC.

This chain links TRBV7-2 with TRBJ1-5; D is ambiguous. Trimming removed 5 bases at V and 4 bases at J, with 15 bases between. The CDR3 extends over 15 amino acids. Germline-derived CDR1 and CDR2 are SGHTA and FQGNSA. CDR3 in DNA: TGTGCCAGCAGCCCACGGGTGACGGGAAATCAGCCCCAGCATTTT. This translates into CASSPRVTGNQPQHF.

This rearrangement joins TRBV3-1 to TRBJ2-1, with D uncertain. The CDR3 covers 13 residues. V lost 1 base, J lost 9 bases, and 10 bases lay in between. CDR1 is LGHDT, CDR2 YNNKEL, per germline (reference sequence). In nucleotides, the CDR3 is TGTGCCAGCAGCCAAGTCCTTAGTCCTGAGCAGTTCTTC. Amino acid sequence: CASSQVLSPEQFF.

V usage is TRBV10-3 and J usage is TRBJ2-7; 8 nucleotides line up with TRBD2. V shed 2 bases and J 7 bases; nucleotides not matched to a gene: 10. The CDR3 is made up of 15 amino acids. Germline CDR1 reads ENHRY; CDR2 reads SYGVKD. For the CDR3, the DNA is TGTGCCATCAGTGAGGGTGGAGCCACGGGAGGGGAGCAGTACTTC. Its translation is CAISEGGATGGEQYF.

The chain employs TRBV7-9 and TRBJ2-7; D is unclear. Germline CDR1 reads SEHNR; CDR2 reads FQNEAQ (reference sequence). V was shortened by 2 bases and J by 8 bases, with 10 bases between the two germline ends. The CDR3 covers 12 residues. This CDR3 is CASSLNFPQQYF. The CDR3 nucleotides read TGTGCCAGCAGCTTAAATTTCCCCCAGCAGTACTTC.

Here the CDR3 reads CADESRTGTSGANVLTF. In nucleotides, the CDR3 is TGTGCCGACGAGTCCCGGACAGGGACATCTGGGGCCAACGTCCTGACTTTC. J is TRBJ2-6 and V is TRBV7-9; the match to TRBD1 covers 8 bases. The V and J ends lost 11 bases and 1 base, in that order; junction bases with no gene match: 13. The germline CDR1 and CDR2 sequences are SEHNR and FQNEAQ (reference sequence). This CDR3 has 17 amino acids.

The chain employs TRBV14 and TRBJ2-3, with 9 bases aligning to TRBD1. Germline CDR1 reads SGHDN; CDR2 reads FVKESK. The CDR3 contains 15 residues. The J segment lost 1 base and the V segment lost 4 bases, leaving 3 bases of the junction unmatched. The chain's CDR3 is CASSRDRARTDTQYF. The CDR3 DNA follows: TGTGCCAGCAGCCGGGACAGGGCTCGCACAGATACGCAGTATTTT.

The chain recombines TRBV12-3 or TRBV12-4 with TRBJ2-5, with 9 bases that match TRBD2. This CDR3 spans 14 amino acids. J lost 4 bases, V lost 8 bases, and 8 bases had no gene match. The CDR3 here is CASAHGGGAETQYF. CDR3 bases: TGTGCCAGCGCACACGGCGGGGGGGCAGAGACCCAGTACTTC.